This TCR beta chain is drawn from a study of blood T cell repertoires in COVID-19. TCRdb's table, derived via immunoSEQ multiplex PCR, lists solely in-frame clones and lacks some. The data show about 250,000 clones, around 88% seen once. CDR1 is SNHLY, CDR2 FYNNEI, per germline. Between the trimmed V and J ends, which lost 7 bases and 0 bases, there was a span of 19 bases. The CDR3 consists of 18 residues. The TCR comes from a woman of 80 years or more with COVID-19, enrolled during active disease. The sequencing input was peripheral blood. The rearrangement uses TRBV2 and TRBJ2-6; D may be TRBD2 (5 bases). The chain's CDR3 is CASTGFGVTSSGANVLTF. DNA for the CDR3: TGTGCCAGCACCGGTTTCGGGGTGACCTCCTCTGGGGCCAACGTCCTGACTTTC.